Below are 28 T cell receptor beta chains sequenced from a single sample in a study of T cell responses to AZD1222 COVID-19 vaccine. Assay: immunoSEQ multiplex PCR; the TCRdb copy retains only in-frame clones and omits some. Of around 100,000 clones in the sample, 90% were seen once. Sequencing used peripheral blood, obtained on day 0 of AZD1222 vaccination. The receptor set was obtained from an adult in good health.

The gene calls are TRBV6-2 or TRBV6-3 and TRBJ1-1; the D is unclear. Germline CDR1 MNHEY, CDR2 SVGEGT. The CDR3 covers 14 residues. V gave up 2 bases and J gave up 8 bases, with 15 bases separating them. The CDR3 here is CASSYVTVGREAFF. In nucleotides, the CDR3 is TGTGCCAGCAGTTACGTAACAGTGGGAAGGGAAGCTTTCTTT.

The rearrangement links TRBV19 to TRBJ1-1; TRBD1 aligns across 11 bases. The CDR3 is 17 amino acids. Per germline, CDR1 LNHDA and CDR2 SQIVND (reference sequence). J lost 0 bases, V lost 3 bases, and 6 bases had no gene match. The CDR3 sequence: CASSMWGQGGMNTEAFF. As DNA, the CDR3 is TGTGCCAGTAGTATGTGGGGACAGGGGGGAATGAACACTGAAGCTTTCTTT.

The rearrangement joins TRBV24-1 to TRBJ1-2, with D unresolved. In germline, CDR1 is KGHDR, CDR2 SFDVKD. V was clipped by 5 bases and J by 6 bases, with 15 bases between them. The CDR3 consists of 14 residues. This CDR3 is CATSGRVAGDGYTF. CDR3 sequence (DNA): TGTGCCACCAGTGGGAGGGTCGCCGGTGATGGCTACACCTTC.

The chain carries TRBV6-5 and TRBJ2-7; 7 positions match TRBD1. Per the germline V gene, CDR1 is MNHEY and CDR2 is SVGAGI. The J segment lost 3 bases and the V segment lost 6 bases, leaving 2 bases of the junction unmatched. CDR3 length equals 12 residues. CDR3 amino acids: CASRQGSYEQYF. The CDR3 DNA reads as TGTGCCAGCAGACAGGGGAGCTACGAGCAGTACTTC.

The chain recombines TRBV3-1 (or the pseudogene TRBV3-2) with TRBJ1-5; D is possibly TRBD1 (6 bases). Trimming removed 8 bases from V and 4 bases from J, with 15 bases in between. The germline V gene encodes CDR1 LGHDT and CDR2 YNNKEL (reference sequence). This CDR3 is built from 14 residues. DNA for the CDR3: TGTGCCAGCTCGCCACACAGGGAAAATCAGCCCCAGCATTTT. As protein: CASSPHRENQPQHF.

This chain's CDR3 is CASSSPRGGETQYF. The CDR3, as DNA: TGTGCCAGCAGTTCCCCCAGGGGAGGGGAGACCCAGTACTTC. The chain couples TRBV6-2 or TRBV6-3 to TRBJ2-5; possibly TRBD2 for D (7 bases). Trimming shortened V by 4 bases and J by 5 bases, and 14 bases separated the two germline ends. Germline CDR1 reads MNHEY; CDR2 reads SVGEGT. The CDR3 loop spans 14 amino acids.

The CDR3 bases are TGTGCCAGCAGCCCAGGGGCTGAAAAACTGTTTTTT. This sequence encodes CASSPGAEKLFF. The rearrangement links TRBV12-3 or TRBV12-4 to TRBJ1-4; TRBD1 is a possible D gene (6 bases). The V end was cut by 6 bases, the J end by 7 bases, with 9 bases between. There are 12 residues in the CDR3.

This clone was detected a few times. V gene TRBV9 combines with J gene TRBJ2-1; a weak D match, TRBD2 (5 bases). Trimming removed 4 bases at V and 8 bases at J, with 19 bases between. Germline V gene lookup returns CDR1 SGDLS and CDR2 YYNGEE. The CDR3 sequence is 15 residues long. Here the CDR3 reads CASSPDGGGGDEQFF. CDR3 nucleotide sequence: TGTGCCAGCAGCCCTGACGGAGGAGGCGGCGATGAGCAGTTCTTC.

The chain recombines TRBV18 with TRBJ2-3; D tentatively reads TRBD1 or TRBD2 (5 bases each). Germline-derived CDR1 and CDR2 are KGHSH and LQKENI. V lost 11 bases, J lost 0 bases, and 18 bases lay in between. This CDR3 has 15 residues. This CDR3 reads CAGRRDGSSTDTQYF. For the CDR3, the DNA is TGTGCCGGCCGACGGGACGGCTCTAGCACAGATACGCAGTATTTT.

This sequence joins TRBV5-4 and TRBJ2-6; perhaps TRBD1 as D (6 bases). Germline CDR1 reads SGHNT; CDR2 reads YYREEE (reference sequence). The CDR3 consists of 17 residues. Between the trimmed V and J ends, which lost 0 bases and 0 bases, there was a span of 10 bases. The CDR3 loop reads CASSLEQGTSGANVLTF. In nucleotides, the CDR3 is TGTGCCAGCAGCTTGGAACAGGGAACCTCTGGGGCCAACGTCCTGACTTTC.

The rearrangement uses TRBV6-2 or TRBV6-3 and TRBJ1-1; D is uncertain. Trimming shortened V by 5 bases and J by 0 bases, and 10 bases separated the two germline ends. Germline V lookup: CDR1 MNHEY, CDR2 SVGEGT. CDR3 length: 14 amino acids. The chain's CDR3 is CASSTPHMNTEAFF. The CDR3 DNA reads TGTGCCAGCAGTACACCGCACATGAACACTGAAGCTTTCTTT.

The V call is TRBV15, the J call TRBJ2-7; no clear D. The V gene's germline CDR1 is LNHNV and CDR2 YYDKDF (reference sequence). The V end lost 1 base, the J end lost 8 bases, and 12 bases lay between the germline ends. This CDR3 has 13 residues. CDR3 in DNA: TGTGCCACCAGCAGAGTCAACAGCCCCCAGCAGTACTTC. Its translation is CATSRVNSPQQYF.

The chain uses TRBV10-3 and TRBJ1-4; possible D gene TRBD1, 6 bases. The germline CDR1 and CDR2 sequences are ENHRY and SYGVKD. The CDR3 contains 13 residues. The V gene lost 4 bases and the J gene lost 5 bases, with 8 bases spanning the gap. This CDR3 reads CAISGGGNEKLFF. CDR3 in DNA: TGTGCCATCAGTGGAGGGGGAAATGAAAAACTGTTTTTT.

The chain combines TRBV27 with TRBJ2-3, with 9 bases identical to TRBD1. The junction had 6 bases not matched to a gene; V was cut back by 8 bases and J by 6 bases. The CDR3 is 13 amino acids. Per the germline V gene, CDR1 is MNHEY and CDR2 is SMNVEV (reference sequence). The CDR3 is CASPGQGSDTQYF. The CDR3 DNA follows: TGTGCCAGCCCGGGACAGGGATCGGATACGCAGTATTTT.

The chain is built from TRBV30 and TRBJ1-2, with D possibly matching TRBD1 (5 bases). V was trimmed by 7 bases and J by 2 bases, leaving 11 bases between them. This CDR3 spans 12 amino acids. CDR1 and CDR2 from the germline V gene are GTSNPN and SVGIG (reference sequence). The CDR3 spells CALEAGNYGYTF. CDR3 DNA sequence: TGTGCCTTAGAGGCAGGGAACTATGGCTACACCTTC.

The chain is built from TRBV7-2 and TRBJ2-6, with a weak D call TRBD2 (5 bases). Per germline, CDR1 SGHTA and CDR2 FQGNSA. Trimming pared 5 bases from V and 0 bases from J, leaving 11 bases between. The length of the CDR3 is 16 residues. The DNA for the CDR3 is TGTGCCAGCAGCGAGGGATCCAGCTCTGGGGCCAACGTCCTGACTTTC. Amino acid sequence: CASSEGSSSGANVLTF.

The chain is built from TRBV19 and TRBJ1-6; a weak D match, TRBD1 (5 bases). The CDR3 covers 16 residues. The V end lost 5 bases, the J end lost 6 bases, and 17 bases lay between the germline ends. Germline CDR1 and CDR2: LNHDA and SQIVND (reference sequence). CDR3 amino acids: CASSRLFQGSNSPLHF. The CDR3 bases are TGTGCCAGTAGTCGGCTATTCCAGGGTAGTAATTCACCCCTCCACTTT.

This clone was seen only a few times. The gene calls are TRBV6-5 and TRBJ2-3; possible D gene TRBD2, 7 bases. Trimming left V 7 bases short and J 7 bases short, with 15 bases between. Germline assignment: CDR1 MNHEY and CDR2 SVGAGI. This CDR3 comprises 13 residues. The CDR3 DNA follows: TGTGCCAGCATGGACAGCGGGGTAAATACGCAGTATTTT. This translates into CASMDSGVNTQYF.

The chain has TRBV13 and TRBJ2-1; D not resolved. This CDR3 has 14 residues. V lost 1 base to trimming and J lost 4 bases, with 8 bases between them. Germline lookup yields CDR1 PRHDT and CDR2 FYEKMQ (reference sequence). CDR3 region: CASSLVNRYNEQFF. In DNA, the CDR3 is TGTGCCAGCAGCTTAGTTAACCGTTACAATGAGCAGTTCTTC.

The rearrangement links TRBV9 to TRBJ2-5, with 8 nucleotides matching TRBD2. The CDR3 sequence is 17 residues long. Germline V gene data show CDR1 as SGDLS and CDR2 as YYNGEE. The V gene end was trimmed by 1 base and the J gene end by 2 bases; junction bases not matched to a gene: 10. The CDR3 region has the DNA TGTGCCAGCAGCGTAAACGGGGGGGGTCGCCCTCAAGAGACCCAGTACTTC. It yields the protein CASSVNGGGRPQETQYF.

The genes are TRBV11-2 and TRBJ1-4, with a weak D call TRBD1 (5 bases). The CDR3 totals 15 residues. Per the germline V gene, CDR1 is SGHAT and CDR2 is FQNNGV. V lost 2 bases, J lost 3 bases, and 10 bases lay in between. The CDR3 spells CASSLQGQSNEKLFF. The CDR3 bases are TGTGCCAGCAGCTTACAGGGTCAGTCTAATGAAAAACTGTTTTTT.

For this clone: The same CDR3 arises from other DNA sequences in this sample as well. The V gene is TRBV7-2, the J gene TRBJ2-7; tentative D call: TRBD1 (6 bases). The CDR3 has 12 residues. The germline V gene has CDR1 SGHTA and CDR2 FQGNSA. Trimming cost V 2 bases and J 4 bases, with 6 bases left between them. The chain's CDR3 is CASSLQGYEQYF. CDR3 in DNA: TGTGCCAGCAGCTTACAGGGGTACGAGCAGTACTTC.

The rearrangement links TRBV6-2 or TRBV6-3 to TRBJ1-2, with TRBD1 identical over 7 bases. V lost 0 bases and J lost 6; bases outside the gene matches: 10. The CDR3 consists of 16 residues. Germline V gene data show CDR1 as MNHEY and CDR2 as SVGEGT. In nucleotides, the CDR3 is TGTGCCAGCAGTTACTCCCCGACAGGGACATTCCATGGCTACACCTTC. It translates to CASSYSPTGTFHGYTF.

The chain has TRBV12-3 or TRBV12-4 and TRBJ1-1; a weak D match, TRBD1 (5 bases). This CDR3 is 12 amino acids long. Trimming pared 5 bases from V and 5 bases from J, leaving 9 bases between. The CDR3, as DNA: TGTGCCAGCAGTAACAGGCTAACTGAAGCTTTCTTT. Translated: CASSNRLTEAFF.

V gene TRBV11-2 combines with J gene TRBJ1-4; D gene unclear. Looked up from germline, CDR1 is SGHAT and CDR2 is FQNNGV. The CDR3 runs 14 residues. V was clipped by 0 bases and J by 1 base, with 3 bases between them. The CDR3 reads CASSLDGTNEKLFF. The CDR3 coding sequence is TGTGCCAGCAGCTTAGACGGAACTAATGAAAAACTGTTTTTT.

The table lists this clone with a few counts. The rearrangement uses TRBV7-3 and TRBJ2-2; 9 bases are shared with TRBD1. CDR1 is SGHTA, CDR2 FQGTGA, per germline. V gave up 5 bases and J gave up 5 bases; unmatched junction bases: 9. This CDR3 spans 16 amino acids. The CDR3 is CASSPSGTGWTGELFF. The CDR3 nucleotides read TGTGCCAGCAGCCCATCCGGGACAGGGTGGACCGGGGAGCTGTTTTTT.

V usage is TRBV5-1 and J usage is TRBJ1-2; 7 bases line up with TRBD1. The V segment lost 4 bases and the J segment 1 base; nucleotides outside the gene matches: 1. The germline V gene has CDR1 SGHRS and CDR2 YFSETQ. The CDR3 extends over 13 amino acids. In DNA form, the CDR3 reads TGCGCCAGCAGCGGGACAGTTAACTATGGCTACACCTTC. This sequence encodes CASSGTVNYGYTF.

This chain links TRBV7-8 with TRBJ1-3; no reliable D call. Germline V lookup: CDR1 SGHVS, CDR2 FQNEAQ. Trimming cost V 5 bases and J 0 bases, with 8 bases left between them. The CDR3 length is 14 residues. The CDR3 spells CASSESHSGNTIYF. CDR3 DNA: TGTGCCAGCAGCGAGAGCCACTCTGGAAACACCATATATTTT.